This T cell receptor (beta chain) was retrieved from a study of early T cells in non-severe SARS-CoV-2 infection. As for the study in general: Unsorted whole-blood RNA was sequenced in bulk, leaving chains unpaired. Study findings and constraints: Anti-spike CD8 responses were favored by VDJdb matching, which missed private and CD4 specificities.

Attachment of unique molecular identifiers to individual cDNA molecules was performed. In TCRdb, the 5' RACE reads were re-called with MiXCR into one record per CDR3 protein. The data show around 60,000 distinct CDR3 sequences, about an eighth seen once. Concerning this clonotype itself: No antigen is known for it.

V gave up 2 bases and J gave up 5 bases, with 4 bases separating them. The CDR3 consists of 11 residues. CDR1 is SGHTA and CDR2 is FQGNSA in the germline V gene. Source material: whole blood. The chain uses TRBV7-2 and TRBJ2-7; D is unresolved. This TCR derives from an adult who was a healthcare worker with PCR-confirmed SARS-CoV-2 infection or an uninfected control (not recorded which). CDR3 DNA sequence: TGTGCCAGCAGCTTAAGTCACGAGCAGTACTTC. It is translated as CASSLSHEQYF.